This TCR beta chain came from a study of T cell repertoires in cytomegalovirus infection. TCRdb itself ran the reads through MiXCR, one entry per CDR3 protein. The sample carries hundreds of thousands of distinct CDR3 sequences, about a sixth recorded once. The V gene's germline CDR1 is MDHEN and CDR2 SYDVKM. The trim removed 6 bases at V and 5 bases at J, leaving 9 bases unmatched. The CDR3 extends over 15 amino acids. In regard to this clonotype: Antigen unknown.

Findings and caveats of the study: The ex vivo response was dominated by HLA-C-restricted CMV-specific TCR beta clonotypes. CMV carriers with the relevant HLA were identified by cumulative public TCR beta family frequency.

The source material was PBMCs. This receptor was identified in a human donor in good health (CMV status not recorded). Some clones in this sample may be carry-over from other donors' samples. This chain uses TRBV28 with TRBJ2-3; 9 nucleotides agree with TRBD1. CDR3 amino acids: CASRQTGTGIDTQYF. CDR3 DNA: TGTGCCAGCAGGCAAACCGGGACAGGGATAGATACGCAGTATTTT.